Presented here are 21 T cell receptor beta chains from one specimen sequenced in a study of T-cell reconstitution after alpha-beta-depleted transplantation in children. For TCRbeta, the library was prepared with unique molecular identifiers. Each CDR3 protein gets one entry after TCRdb re-called the PCR reads with MiXCR. This table has around 600,000 distinct CDR3 sequences, under 12% appearing once. Material: PBMCs from the stem cell graft donor, obtained from the stem cell graft. These receptors originate from a human donor who donated a stem cell graft to a child with acute myeloid leukemia.

This clonotype turned up a few times. J is TRBJ1-4 and V is TRBV11-2; no clear D gene. V shed 1 base and J shed 8 bases, with 23 bases lying between them. Germline CDR1 and CDR2: SGHAT and FQNNGV. This CDR3 has 18 residues. CDR3 residues: CASSLGVLGRPGDEKLFF. CDR3 sequence (DNA): TGTGCCAGCAGCTTAGGCGTCTTAGGGAGGCCCGGTGACGAAAAACTGTTTTTT.

The J gene is TRBJ1-6, the V gene TRBV27; D gene unclear. Germline CDR1 reads MNHEY; CDR2 reads SMNVEV (reference sequence). This CDR3 is built from 13 residues. V lost 2 bases to trimming and J lost 11 bases, with 10 bases between them. The CDR3 reads CASSLEEFTPLHF. The CDR3 DNA is TGTGCCAGCAGTTTAGAGGAATTCACACCCCTCCACTTT.

This clonotype was seen more than once but under ten times. V usage is TRBV6-6 and J usage is TRBJ2-7, with D perhaps matching TRBD1 (5 bases). Germline V gene lookup returns CDR1 MNHNY and CDR2 SVGAGI (reference sequence). V was cut by 4 bases and J by 6 bases, with 10 bases left in between. This CDR3 has 12 residues. CDR3 loop: CASSSQGIEQYF. The CDR3 DNA is TGTGCCAGCAGTTCGCAGGGAATCGAGCAGTACTTC.

This clonotype was seen a single time. The chain combines TRBV7-2 with TRBJ2-7, with 8 bases that match TRBD2. V lost 4 bases and J lost 1; bases outside the gene matches: 6. The CDR3 is 15 residues long. Germline-derived CDR1 and CDR2 are SGHTA and FQGNSA. The CDR3: CASSSELAASYEQYF. The CDR3 DNA follows: TGTGCCAGCAGCTCCGAACTAGCGGCTTCCTACGAGCAGTACTTC.

Ten or more counts support this clonotype. The V call is TRBV7-9, the J call TRBJ2-1; maybe TRBD2 (5 bases). CDR1 SEHNR and CDR2 FQNEAQ come from the germline V gene (reference sequence). The CDR3 is made up of 14 amino acids. V lost 3 bases and J 5 bases, leaving 11 bases between the germline ends. CDR3 residues: CASSLAGLNNEQFF. As DNA, the CDR3 is TGTGCCAGCAGCTTGGCTGGACTGAACAATGAGCAGTTCTTC.

V gene TRBV5-4 combines with J gene TRBJ2-3, with D perhaps given as TRBD1 or TRBD2 (5 bases each). The V gene's germline CDR1 is SGHNT and CDR2 YYREEE (reference sequence). The CDR3 has 14 amino acids. The ends were cut back, 2 bases at V and 6 bases at J, with 13 bases in the middle. The CDR3 sequence is CASSLSRDGDTQYF. The CDR3 coding sequence is TGTGCCAGCAGCTTAAGCAGGGACGGGGATACGCAGTATTTT.

J is TRBJ2-3 and V is TRBV21-1; the table gives TRBD2 as D, unverified against the DNA. TRBV21-1 is reported as a pseudogene. The CDR3 is 16 amino acids. The CDR3 here is CASRWPALPSTDTQYF. As DNA, the CDR3 is TGTGCCAGCAGGTGGCCCGCCCTACCTAGCACAGATACGCAGTATTTT.

This clonotype has more than one count but fewer than ten. The rearrangement links TRBV11-2 to TRBJ2-3; 9 bases line up with TRBD2. Losses at the gene ends were 3 bases for V and 5 bases for J; bases not matched to a gene: 6. The CDR3 is 15 amino acids. Looked up from germline, CDR1 is SGHAT and CDR2 is FQNNGV. In DNA form, the CDR3 reads TGTGCCAGCAGCTTTGGGCTAGCGGGAAGAGATACGCAGTATTTT. Its translation is CASSFGLAGRDTQYF. Filled out from reference TRBV11-2 and TRBJ2-3, the complete variable domain reads EAGVAQSPRYKIIEKRQSVAFWCNPISGHATLYWYQQILGQGPKLLIQFQNNGVVDDSQLPKDRFSAERLKGVDSTLKIQPAKLEDSAVYLCASSFGLAGRDTQYFGPGTRLTVL.

Here the CDR3 reads CASSPTGQGEQYF. In DNA, the CDR3 is TGTGCCAGCAGCCCCACGGGACAGGGCGAGCAGTACTTC. This chain uses TRBV7-9 with TRBJ2-7; 9 bases are shared with TRBD1. The CDR3 covers 13 residues. Germline CDR1 SEHNR, CDR2 FQNEAQ (reference sequence). V lost 5 bases to trimming and J lost 6 bases; unmatched junction nucleotides: 5. The whole variable domain, remainder taken from reference TRBV7-9 and TRBJ2-7, is DTGVSQNPRHKITKRGQNVTFRCDPISEHNRLYWYRQTLGQGPEFLTYFQNEAQLEKSRLLSDRFSAERPKGSFSTLEIQRTEQGDSAMYLCASSPTGQGEQYFGPGTRLTVT.

This clonotype has only a few counts. J is TRBJ2-7 and V is TRBV20-1; 7 bases map to TRBD2. V dropped 6 bases and J dropped 5; count of bases not matched to a gene: 10. CDR3 size: 13 residues. Germline V lookup: CDR1 DFQATT, CDR2 SNEGSKA (reference sequence). CDR3 sequence: CSAEGGSLNEQYF. The CDR3 bases are TGCAGTGCCGAGGGCGGGAGTCTCAACGAGCAGTACTTC.

This clonotype has a handful of counts. A junction end diverges from the germline sequence, so it may reflect a read error. The chain recombines TRBV7-7 with TRBJ2-1; unclear D gene. The germline V gene encodes CDR1 SSHAT and CDR2 FNYEAQ (reference sequence). This CDR3 has 16 amino acids. The CDR3 region has the DNA TGTGCTAGCAGCCGCGGTGTGAGTAGCAGCGACAATGAGCAGTTCTTC. It codes for CASSRGVSSSDNEQFF.

The CDR3 coding sequence is TGCAGTGCTGGAGTCGACAGGGGGCGAGGTCAGCCCCAGCATTTT. Encoded protein: CSAGVDRGRGQPQHF. This chain uses TRBV20-1 with TRBJ1-5; 10 bases are a match to TRBD1. The germline V gene encodes CDR1 DFQATT and CDR2 SNEGSKA (reference sequence). The CDR3 totals 15 residues. Trimming removed 5 bases from V and 6 bases from J; junction bases left unmatched: 10.

This chain links TRBV3-1 with TRBJ2-7; tentative D call: TRBD1 (5 bases). This CDR3 contains 14 residues. CDR1 is LGHDT, CDR2 YNNKEL, per germline (reference sequence). Deletions cut 5 bases from V and 3 bases from J, with 14 bases between. The DNA for the CDR3 is TGTGCCAGCAGCTCAGGGTCAGGGCTCTACGAGCAGTACTTC. Protein sequence: CASSSGSGLYEQYF.

This clonotype was recorded a few times. This rearrangement joins TRBV18 to TRBJ2-5, with D perhaps TRBD1 (5 bases). Germline V lookup: CDR1 KGHSH, CDR2 LQKENI. Trimming shortened V by 5 bases and J by 7 bases, and 17 bases separated the two germline ends. There are 14 residues in the CDR3. CDR3 sequence reads: CASSSQGPLGTQYF. CDR3 nucleotides: TGTGCCAGCTCATCTCAGGGTCCATTGGGGACCCAGTACTTC.

This clonotype was seen a handful of times. This chain connects TRBV4-3 to TRBJ2-3; maybe TRBD1 (6 bases). Germline CDR1 is LGHNA and CDR2 is YSLEER. There are 14 residues in the CDR3. V shed 1 base and J shed 4 bases, with 9 bases lying between them. In DNA, the CDR3 is TGCGCCAGCAGCCAAGCCCACAGGGCAGATACGCAGTATTTT. It is translated as CASSQAHRADTQYF.

This clonotype was seen at least ten times. The chain has TRBV20-1 and TRBJ2-7, with TRBD2 identical over 12 bases. From germline, CDR1 is DFQATT and CDR2 SNEGSKA (reference sequence). The CDR3 has 15 residues. Germline trimming cut 4 bases from V and 3 bases from J; bases unmatched to any gene: 7. In DNA, the CDR3 is TGCAGTGCTACCGATAAGACTAGCGGGAGCTACGAGCAGTACTTC. Its protein product is CSATDKTSGSYEQYF.

This clonotype was counted a few times. V and J are TRBV29-1 and TRBJ1-1, with 9 bases identical to TRBD1. Germline V gene sequence: CDR1 SQVTM, CDR2 ANQGSEA. This CDR3 has 13 residues. The trim removed 2 bases at V and 6 bases at J, leaving 4 bases unmatched. CDR3 nucleotide sequence: TGCAGCGTTGAAACAGGGGGCAAACCTGAAGCTTTCTTT. It specifies CSVETGGKPEAFF.

The V and J genes are TRBV5-1 and TRBJ2-3; 9 nucleotides line up with TRBD2. Unmatched junction bases numbered 7, after V lost 4 bases and J lost 4 bases. This CDR3 contains 15 residues. The germline gives CDR1 SGHRS, CDR2 YFSETQ. The CDR3 DNA sequence: TGCGCCAGCAGCCCGACTAGCGGAGGAGCAGATACGCAGTATTTT. Amino acids: CASSPTSGGADTQYF.

The table lists this clonotype with many counts. The chain carries TRBV7-2 and TRBJ2-7, with TRBD2 matching over 10 bases. Trimming removed 4 bases from V and 0 bases from J; junction bases left unmatched: 3. The CDR3 sequence is 15 residues long. Germline CDR1 SGHTA, CDR2 FQGNSA. The CDR3: CASSSLAGDSYEQYF. CDR3 nucleotide sequence: TGTGCCAGCAGCTCCCTAGCGGGGGACTCCTACGAGCAGTACTTC.

This clonotype was recorded a few times. The chain has TRBV29-1 and TRBJ1-1; possibly TRBD1 for D (6 bases). The CDR3 length is 12 residues. Germline V lookup: CDR1 SQVTM, CDR2 ANQGSEA. The V and J ends lost 4 bases and 8 bases respectively, with 14 bases between them. CDR3 DNA sequence: TGCAGCGTTGCGGGAGCAGACAGGGAAGCTTTCTTT. It specifies CSVAGADREAFF.

This clonotype has just a few counts. The gene calls are TRBV18 and TRBJ2-7; possibly TRBD1 or TRBD2 for D (5 bases each). The CDR3 length is 13 residues. Germline assignment: CDR1 KGHSH and CDR2 LQKENI. Between the trimmed V and J ends, which lost 2 bases and 6 bases, there was a span of 11 bases. As DNA, the CDR3 is TGTGCCAGCTCACCAACGATGGGACCCGAGCAGTACTTC. Encoded protein: CASSPTMGPEQYF.